Following are 4 T cell receptor beta chains from one sample sequenced in a study of T cell responses to AZD1222 COVID-19 vaccine. Assay: immunoSEQ multiplex PCR; the TCRdb copy retains only in-frame clones and omits some. The sample lists 150,000 or so clones, under 95% seen once, with less than 2% in the top ten. Here the sequenced sample was peripheral blood, taken on day 0 of AZD1222 vaccination. These receptors were taken from an adult in good health.

The chain links TRBV7-2 to TRBJ1-5, with a possible D match to TRBD1 (6 bases). V was cut by 2 bases and J by 4 bases, with 12 bases left in between. Per germline, CDR1 SGHTA and CDR2 FQGNSA. The CDR3 is 15 residues long. The CDR3 DNA reads TGTGCCAGCAGCTTATCCCCAGGGACAAATCAGCCCCAGCATTTT. Protein sequence: CASSLSPGTNQPQHF.

This clone was seen just once. The chain joins TRBV10-1 to TRBJ2-5; TRBD1 or TRBD2 may be the D gene (5 bases each). The CDR3 runs to 13 residues. Deletions cut 7 bases from V and 4 bases from J, with 13 bases between. The germline gives CDR1 WNHNN, CDR2 SYGVQD (reference sequence). CDR3 region: CASTRDGGETQYF. CDR3 coding DNA: TGCGCCAGCACCAGGGACGGTGGAGAGACCCAGTACTTC.

The CDR3 loop reads CASSLEETQYF. For the CDR3, the DNA is TGTGCCAGCAGCTTGGAAGAGACCCAGTACTTC. The chain carries TRBV5-6 and TRBJ2-5; D ambiguous. This CDR3 has 11 amino acids. Germline V CDR1 and CDR2: SGHDT, YYEEEE. V lost 0 bases to trimming and J lost 3 bases, with 0 bases between them.

The rearrangement joins TRBV10-1 to TRBJ2-5; the D is unclear. CDR3 length: 13 amino acids. In germline, CDR1 is WNHNN, CDR2 SYGVQD (reference sequence). V was cut by 2 bases and J by 5 bases, with 9 bases left in between. The CDR3 sequence: CASSERFPETQYF. Here the CDR3 DNA reads TGCGCCAGCAGTGAGCGGTTCCCGGAGACCCAGTACTTC.